This T cell receptor beta chain was sequenced in a study of Tregs in tolerant kidney transplant recipients (dated by TCRdb to between 2018 and 2021). Some background on the complete study: The study used TCRbeta sequencing to identify donor-specific regulatory T cells before combined kidney and bone marrow transplantation, then tracked those cells after transplant. What the research found in general, with its limitations: In tolerant patients, the expansion of donor-specific Tregs was greater than global Treg expansion, suggesting that the expansion was antigen-driven rather than nonspecific. Expanding Tregs with activated donor B cells appeared to identify the most biologically relevant and donor-specific TCRbeta repertoire. Biological reproducibility was not directly assessed, although technical replication error appeared to be minimal. Because only a small number of patients were included, the study had limitations, and the results will need to be validated in larger populations as well as under other immunosuppression protocols. Because the PCR primers were changed over time for some patients, nucleotide-level comparison could not be performed across the samples from those patients.

Notes on this clone: This clone's antigen is unknown. The read ends 3 residues shy of where the CDR3 ends; the end is completed using the germline J gene.

Genomic DNA was extracted from sorted cells with the QIAGEN DNeasy Blood and Tissue Kit for TCRbeta CDR3 sequencing. High-throughput TCRbeta CDR3 sequencing, which included PCR amplification with bias correction and internal controls, was done commercially through immunoSEQ. The authors processed their data as follows. A unique productive TCRbeta sequence was defined by the CDR3 nucleotide sequence when primers matched, and otherwise by the CDR3 amino acid sequence together with the Vbeta and Jbeta genes. As a correction for sorting error, sequences shared between sorted populations at a frequency ratio of 2:1 or less were discarded, and the remaining shared sequences were assigned to the higher population. Donor-reactive sequences were defined as at least 5-fold expanded in CFSE-low cells versus unstimulated cells, with frequency of at least 0.01% in CFSE-low cells. Repertoire divergence was quantified by Jensen-Shannon divergence using the top 100 TCRbeta sequences ranked by frequency. For samples with multiple sequencing runs, sorting error was corrected separately for each run before the runs were pooled. TCRdb re-hosts the immuneACCESS table, in-frame sequences only. Its copies lack some clones; in the studies checked, an unresolved V gene accounts for under half of them, and the cause for the rest is not known. From that table come the V and J calls and clone size; the DNA was used to work out D and trimming. The sample table holds more than 11,000 clones. Roughly a quarter of the sample is in the top ten clones.

Per the publication, the time point label means: 6 months after combined kidney and bone marrow transplant. The transplants used related donors along with nonmyeloablative bone marrow transplantation, and in the human trials mixed chimerism was transient. Unstimulated Tregs (CD4+CD25+CD127-), CD4+ non-Tregs (CD4+CD25-), CD4 and CD8 cells were FACS-sorted from thawed PBMCs. The patients were a handful of recipients of combined kidney and bone marrow transplants from the ITN036ST trial, and samples were available only for these trial subjects. Healthy control blood was processed by Ficoll density gradient to PBMCs and cryopreserved; patient PBMCs were collected before and after transplant. Deletion took 0 bases off V and 7 bases off J, with a span of 11 bases between the germline ends. From a lookup of the germline V gene, CDR1 and CDR2 are SGHDT and YYEEEE. The CDR3 sequence holds 14 residues, the cysteine and phenylalanine included. Shown are 33 bases from within the CDR3, in frame from base 1.

Source: CD8+ T cells from blood (PBMCs), taken 6 months after the transplant. The clonotype originates from a human patient who received a combined kidney and bone marrow transplant. Where a transplant has occurred, the graft donor may have supplied some of the T cells. The chain was built from TRBV5-6 and TRBJ2-4, and possibly TRBD2, on 5 matching bases. The CDR3 region reads CASSLAGKYNIQYF. CDR3 DNA, as far as it was read: TGTGCCAGCAGCTTGGCGGGGAAATATAACATT.